Reported below is one T cell receptor (beta chain). Its target is not known. Extracted total RNA amounted to at least 5.5 micrograms for each sample. The entry originates in a study of blood T cells in healthy people across ages. About the study: T cells yielded about one barcoded beta molecule per two cells through template switching.

General study points: Naive T cell percentage and TCR beta diversity correlated strongly. Estimates drawn from one million T cells were deemed to understate diversity.

The use of a sample-barcoded 5' primer and a J-beta primer mix characterized a second PCR of roughly 6 to 12 cycles. TCRdb analysed the 5' RACE reads with MiXCR anew, one entry per CDR3 protein. This sample yields 1,500,000 or so distinct CDR3 sequences, of which approximately 63% are seen a single time; 6.5% to 8% belongs to the top ten. Germline CDR1 and CDR2: SEHNR and FQNEAQ (reference sequence). V was pared by 2 bases and J by 4 bases, with 11 bases between. The CDR3 runs 14 residues. J is TRBJ1-1 and V is TRBV7-9; D might be TRBD1 (5 bases). Sequencing was performed on blood. The clonotype originates from a man aged 18 to 35 in good health. The CDR3 spells CASSLKGNFTEAFF. CDR3 in DNA: TGTGCCAGCAGCTTAAAGGGGAATTTCACTGAAGCTTTCTTT.